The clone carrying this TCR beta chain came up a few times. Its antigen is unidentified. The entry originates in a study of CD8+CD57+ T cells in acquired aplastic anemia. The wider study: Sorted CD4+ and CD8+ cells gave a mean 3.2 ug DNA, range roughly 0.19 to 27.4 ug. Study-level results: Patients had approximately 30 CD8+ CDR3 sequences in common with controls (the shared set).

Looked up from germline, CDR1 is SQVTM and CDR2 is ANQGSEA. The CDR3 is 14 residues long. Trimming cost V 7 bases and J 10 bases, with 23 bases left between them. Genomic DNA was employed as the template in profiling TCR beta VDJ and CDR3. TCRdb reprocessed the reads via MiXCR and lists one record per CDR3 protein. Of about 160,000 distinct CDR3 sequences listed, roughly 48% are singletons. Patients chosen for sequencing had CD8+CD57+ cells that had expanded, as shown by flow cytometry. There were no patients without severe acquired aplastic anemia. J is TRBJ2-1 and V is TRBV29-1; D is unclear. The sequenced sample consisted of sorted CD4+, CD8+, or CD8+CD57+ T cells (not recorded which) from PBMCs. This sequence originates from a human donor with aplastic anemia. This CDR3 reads CSAASDLTWSEQFF. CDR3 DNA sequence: TGCAGCGCTGCGTCTGACTTAACCTGGTCCGAGCAGTTCTTC.